Each of the 15 T cell receptor beta chains below was sequenced from the same sample in a study of CD8 T cells in ankylosing spondylitis. Study results and limitations: A motif in TCR beta, a set of about eight highly homologous variants, appeared characteristic of ankylosing spondylitis blood.

Their antigens remain unidentified. MiXCR, applied by TCRdb to the 5' RACE reads, yields one record per CDR3 protein. This sample yields 330,000 or so distinct CDR3 sequences, of which approximately 8.2% are seen a single time; about 15% belongs to the top ten. The specimen sequenced was blood, either unsorted or a sorted T cell fraction (not recorded which). Every receptor here comes from a male donor with ankylosing spondylitis.

The chain combines TRBV29-1 with TRBJ2-1, with 9 bases fitting TRBD2. CDR3 size: 15 residues. Germline CDR1 reads SQVTM; CDR2 reads ANQGSEA. J gave up 6 bases and V 0 bases, and 6 bases lay outside the gene matches. The CDR3 here is CSVEESGRTPNEQFF. As DNA, the CDR3 is TGCAGCGTTGAAGAGAGCGGGAGGACCCCCAATGAGCAGTTCTTC.

The V gene is TRBV4-1, the J gene TRBJ1-2; possibly TRBD1 for D (5 bases). V lost 4 bases to trimming and J lost 4 bases, with 13 bases between them. CDR3 length: 14 amino acids. CDR1 and CDR2 (germline): MGHRA, YSYEKL. Here the CDR3 DNA reads TGCGCCAGCAGCCCCCGGGGGACGCGCTATGGCTACACCTTC. Translated, it gives CASSPRGTRYGYTF.

V and J are TRBV19 and TRBJ1-2; a weak D match, TRBD1 (5 bases). The CDR3 contains 16 residues. Germline values: CDR1 LNHDA, CDR2 SQIVND (reference sequence). The germline V and J ends were trimmed by 4 bases and 8 bases, with 23 bases remaining between them. The CDR3 protein is CASSTSGRTHQFGYTF. The DNA for the CDR3 is TGTGCCAGTAGTACCTCAGGCCGGACACATCAATTCGGCTACACCTTC.

Comment on this clonotype: A read error may account for a junction end that differs from germline. V and J are TRBV3-1 and TRBJ2-1, with TRBD1 matching over 10 bases. Looked up from germline, CDR1 is LGHDT and CDR2 is YNNKEL (reference sequence). The CDR3 loop spans 12 amino acids. DNA for the CDR3: TGTGCCAGCAGCCTAGTACCGGGACAGGGGATCTTC. Protein sequence: CASSLVPGQGIF.

The chain employs TRBV12-5 and TRBJ2-3, with no clear D. V shed 0 bases and J shed 4 bases, with 5 bases lying between them. CDR1 LGHNT and CDR2 FRNRAP come from the germline V gene. The CDR3 loop spans 13 amino acids. In DNA, the CDR3 is TGTGCTAGTGGTTTGGTACGTCCAGATACGCAGTATTTT. This sequence encodes CASGLVRPDTQYF.

The chain links TRBV18 to TRBJ2-7; weak D call: TRBD2 (6 bases). V was trimmed by 2 bases and J by 6 bases, leaving 17 bases between them. There are 15 residues in the CDR3. Germline V gene sequence: CDR1 KGHSH, CDR2 LQKENI. In DNA, the CDR3 is TGTGCCAGCTCACCATACCCGACTAGTCGCCGCGAGCAGTACTTC. It is translated as CASSPYPTSRREQYF.

The genes are TRBV10-3 and TRBJ2-4; 7 bases fit TRBD1. V lost 5 bases and J lost 6; bases outside the gene matches: 4. The CDR3 has 13 residues. Germline V gene lookup returns CDR1 ENHRY and CDR2 SYGVKD. CDR3 DNA: TGTGCCATCAGTCGGGACAGAGGAAACATTCAGTACTTC. It codes for CAISRDRGNIQYF.

In this sample, this clonotype turned up a few times. The V gene is TRBV20-1, the J gene TRBJ2-3, with 10 bases matching TRBD2. The CDR3 extends over 14 amino acids. Trimming took 6 bases from V and 7 from J; bases not matched to a gene: 10. CDR1 DFQATT and CDR2 SNEGSKA come from the germline V gene (reference sequence). The CDR3 loop reads CSAWTSGLSHTQYF. DNA for the CDR3: TGCAGTGCGTGGACTAGCGGATTGTCACATACGCAGTATTTT.

There are a few counts of this clonotype. This chain links TRBV29-1 with TRBJ2-7, with D possibly being TRBD2 (5 bases). The germline V and J ends were trimmed by 1 base and 3 bases, with 10 bases remaining between them. CDR3 length: 13 amino acids. The germline CDR1 and CDR2 sequences are SQVTM and ANQGSEA. CDR3 coding DNA: TGCAGCGTTGAAGGAGGGCATGACTACGAGCAGTACTTC. It translates to CSVEGGHDYEQYF.

This clonotype was counted at least ten times. The chain couples TRBV29-1 to TRBJ2-7, with D hard to call. Trimming removed 6 bases from V and 4 bases from J, with 16 bases in between. The CDR3 is 13 residues long. The germline V gene has CDR1 SQVTM and CDR2 ANQGSEA. The CDR3 DNA sequence: TGCAGCGTGAGTCCCGAAAACGGGTACGAGCAGTACTTC. This codes for CSVSPENGYEQYF.

This clonotype was seen more than once but under ten times. The chain uses TRBV11-2 and TRBJ2-6, with D hard to call. CDR1 is SGHAT, CDR2 FQNNGV, per germline. V lost 6 bases and J 0 bases, leaving 6 bases between the germline ends. The CDR3 totals 14 residues. The CDR3 sequence: CASRPLSGANVLTF. The CDR3 DNA follows: TGTGCCAGCAGACCACTCTCTGGGGCCAACGTCCTGACTTTC. Full variable domain (remainder filled in from reference TRBV11-2 and TRBJ2-6): EAGVAQSPRYKIIEKRQSVAFWCNPISGHATLYWYQQILGQGPKLLIQFQNNGVVDDSQLPKDRFSAERLKGVDSTLKIQPAKLEDSAVYLCASRPLSGANVLTFGAGSRLTVL.

In its sample, this clonotype was seen many times. The rearrangement links TRBV29-1 to TRBJ2-2; D remains ambiguous. CDR1 is SQVTM and CDR2 is ANQGSEA in the germline V gene. V lost 3 bases to trimming and J lost 2 bases, with 7 bases between them. The CDR3 spans 13 residues. The CDR3 sequence: CSVDVDNTGELFF. CDR3 DNA: TGCAGCGTTGACGTTGACAACACCGGGGAGCTGTTTTTT.

The table lists this clonotype with a few counts. The chain links TRBV7-3 to TRBJ2-3; 7 positions agree with TRBD2. The germline V gene encodes CDR1 SGHTA and CDR2 FQGTGA. CDR3 length: 16 amino acids. With V trimmed by 5 bases and J by 1 base, 9 bases remained unmatched. CDR3: CASSLTMGGGTDTQYF. The CDR3 region has the DNA TGTGCCAGCAGCCTCACAATGGGGGGGGGCACAGATACGCAGTATTTT.

In the case of this clonotype: One base away lies a much larger clone, so this may be a sequencing read error. The conserved closing phenylalanine or tryptophan is absent in this CDR3, likely reflecting a read error. CDR3 bases: TGCGCCAGCAGCTGGGGGGAAGAGACCCAGTACTAC. Translating gives CASSWGEETQYY. V is TRBV5-1 and J is TRBJ2-5, with D maybe TRBD2 (6 bases). The germline gives CDR1 SGHRS, CDR2 YFSETQ. V gave up 3 bases and J gave up 3 bases, with 6 bases separating them. CDR3 size: 12 residues.

This clonotype has only a few counts. This sequence joins TRBV7-2 and TRBJ2-1; possible D gene TRBD2, 6 bases. Trimming cost V 1 base and J 10 bases, with 8 bases left between them. Per the germline V gene, CDR1 is SGHTA and CDR2 is FQGNSA. The CDR3 covers 12 residues. CDR3 amino acids: CASSLGAGEQFF. CDR3 DNA sequence: TGTGCCAGCAGCTTAGGGGCGGGGGAGCAGTTCTTC.